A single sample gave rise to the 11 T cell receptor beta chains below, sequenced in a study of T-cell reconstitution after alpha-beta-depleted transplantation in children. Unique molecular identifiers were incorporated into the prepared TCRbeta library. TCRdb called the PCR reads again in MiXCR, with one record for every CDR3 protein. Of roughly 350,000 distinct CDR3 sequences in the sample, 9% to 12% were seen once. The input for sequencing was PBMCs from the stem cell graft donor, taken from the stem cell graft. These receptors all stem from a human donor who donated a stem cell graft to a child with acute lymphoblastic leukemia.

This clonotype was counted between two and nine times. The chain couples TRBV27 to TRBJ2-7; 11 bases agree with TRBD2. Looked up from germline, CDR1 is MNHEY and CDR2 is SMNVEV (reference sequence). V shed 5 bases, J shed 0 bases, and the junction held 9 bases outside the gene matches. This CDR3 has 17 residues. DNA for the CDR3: TGTGCCAGCAGTGGGGCAGCCGGGACTAGCGGCTCCTACGAGCAGTACTTC. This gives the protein CASSGAAGTSGSYEQYF.

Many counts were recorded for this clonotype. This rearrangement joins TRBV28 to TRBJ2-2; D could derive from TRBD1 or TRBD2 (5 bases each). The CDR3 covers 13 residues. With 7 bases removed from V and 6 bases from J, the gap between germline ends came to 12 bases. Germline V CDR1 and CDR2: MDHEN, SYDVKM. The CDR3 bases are TGTGCCAGCACCATTGGGGGTGCCGGGGAGCTGTTTTTT. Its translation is CASTIGGAGELFF.

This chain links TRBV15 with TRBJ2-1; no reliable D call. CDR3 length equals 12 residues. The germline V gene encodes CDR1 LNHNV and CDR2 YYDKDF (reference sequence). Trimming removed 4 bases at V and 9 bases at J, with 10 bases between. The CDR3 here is CATSIDPGEQFF. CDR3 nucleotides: TGTGCCACCAGCATCGACCCGGGTGAGCAGTTCTTC.

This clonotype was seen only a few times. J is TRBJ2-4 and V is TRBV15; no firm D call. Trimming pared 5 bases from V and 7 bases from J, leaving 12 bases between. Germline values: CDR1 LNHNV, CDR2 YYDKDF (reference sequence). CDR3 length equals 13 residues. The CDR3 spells CATSVGAGNIQYF. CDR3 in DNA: TGTGCCACCAGCGTTGGTGCTGGTAACATTCAGTACTTC. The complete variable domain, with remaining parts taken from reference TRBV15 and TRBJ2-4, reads DAMVIQNPRYQVTQFGKPVTLSCSQTLNHNVMYWYQQKSSQAPKLLFHYYDKDFNNEADTPDNFQSRRPNTSFCFLDIRSPGLGDTAMYLCATSVGAGNIQYFGAGTRLSVL.

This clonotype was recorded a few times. Written as DNA, the CDR3 is TGTGCCAGCAGCCAAGAAGCACTCCCGAGCTCCTACGAGCAGTACTTC. This gives the protein CASSQEALPSSYEQYF. The chain couples TRBV4-2 to TRBJ2-7; no clear D. The CDR3 length is 16 residues. Germline V gives CDR1 LGHNA, CDR2 YNFKEQ. Trimming cost V 0 bases and J 0 bases, with 12 bases left between them.

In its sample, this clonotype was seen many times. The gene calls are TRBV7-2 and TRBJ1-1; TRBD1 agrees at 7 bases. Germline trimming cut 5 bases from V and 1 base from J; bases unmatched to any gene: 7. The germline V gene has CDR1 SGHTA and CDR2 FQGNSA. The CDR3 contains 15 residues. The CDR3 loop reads CASSTGDRRNTEAFF. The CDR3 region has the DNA TGTGCCAGCAGCACCGGGGACAGAAGGAACACTGAAGCTTTCTTT.

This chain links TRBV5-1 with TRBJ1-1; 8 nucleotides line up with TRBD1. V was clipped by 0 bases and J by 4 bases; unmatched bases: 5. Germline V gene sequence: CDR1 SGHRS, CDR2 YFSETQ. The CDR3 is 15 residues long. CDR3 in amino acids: CASSLDQGASTEAFF. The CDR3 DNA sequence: TGCGCCAGCAGCTTGGATCAGGGGGCGAGCACTGAAGCTTTCTTT.

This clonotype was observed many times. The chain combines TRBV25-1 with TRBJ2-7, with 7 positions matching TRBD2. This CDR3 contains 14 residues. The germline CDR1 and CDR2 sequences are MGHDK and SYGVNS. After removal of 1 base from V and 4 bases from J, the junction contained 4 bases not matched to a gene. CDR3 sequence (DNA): TGTGCCAGCAGTGAATTTGAGCGGGGATACGAGCAGTACTTC. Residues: CASSEFERGYEQYF.

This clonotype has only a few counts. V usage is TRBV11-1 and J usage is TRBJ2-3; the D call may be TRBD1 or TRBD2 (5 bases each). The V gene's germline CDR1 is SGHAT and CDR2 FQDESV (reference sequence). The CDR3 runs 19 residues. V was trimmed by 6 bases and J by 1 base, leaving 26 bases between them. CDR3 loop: CASSPFTSGQLGGTDTQYF. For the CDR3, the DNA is TGTGCCAGCAGTCCATTTACGTCCGGGCAGCTGGGGGGCACAGATACGCAGTATTTT. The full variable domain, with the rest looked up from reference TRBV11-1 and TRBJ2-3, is EAEVAQSPRYKITEKSQAVAFWCDPISGHATLYWYRQILGQGPELLVQFQDESVVDDSQLPKDRFSAERLKGVDSTLKIQPAELGDSAMYLCASSPFTSGQLGGTDTQYFGPGTRLTVL.

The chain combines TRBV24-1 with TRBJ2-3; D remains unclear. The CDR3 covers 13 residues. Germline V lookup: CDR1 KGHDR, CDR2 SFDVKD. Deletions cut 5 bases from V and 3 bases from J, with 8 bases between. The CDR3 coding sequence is TGTGCCACCAGTGGTTCAGGAACAGATACGCAGTATTTT. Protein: CATSGSGTDTQYF.

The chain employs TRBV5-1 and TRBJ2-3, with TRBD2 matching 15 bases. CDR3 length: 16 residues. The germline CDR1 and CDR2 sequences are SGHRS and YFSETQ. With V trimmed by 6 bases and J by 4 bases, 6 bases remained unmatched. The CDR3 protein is CASNLGLAGGPDTQYF. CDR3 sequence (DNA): TGCGCCAGCAATCTGGGACTAGCGGGGGGACCAGATACGCAGTATTTT.